This T cell receptor beta chain was captured in a study of post-analysis software for immune sequencing data. Overall study findings and caveats: Multiple sclerosis patients had significantly lower normalized Chao1 diversity than controls. Roughly 5 TRBV segments, TRBV5-6, TRBV5-1 and TRBV20-1 among them, were found more frequent in patients than controls. The authors found that F measure strongly co-clustered same-batch samples.

Details on this clonotype: Its target is unknown. Mismatch with germline at one junction end may stem from a read error.

Unique molecular identifiers were present in the TCR beta cDNA libraries. Researchers reported 400,000 to 550,000 cDNA molecules coming from roughly 1 to 10 million T cells. TCRdb re-called the PCR reads through MiXCR, storing one row per CDR3 protein. Of approximately 690,000 distinct CDR3 sequences listed, more than 50% were seen once; the top ten hold around 11%. Per the germline V gene, CDR1 is SGHVS and CDR2 is FQNEAQ. This CDR3 comprises 13 residues. This chain links TRBV7-8 with TRBJ2-3; the match to TRBD2 covers 9 bases. The sequencing sample was made of blood. This TCR was recovered from a girl aged 2 to 9 with multiple sclerosis. CDR3 sequence: CASNLAGEDTQYF. CDR3 nucleotide sequence: TGTGCCAGCAACTTAGCGGGGGAGGATACGCAGTATTTT. Full variable domain (missing parts from reference TRBV7-8 and TRBJ2-3): GAGVSQSPRYKVAKRGQDVALRCDPISGHVSLFWYQQALGQGPEFLTYFQNEAQLDKSGLPSDRFFAERPEGSVSTLKIQRTQQEDSAVYLCASNLAGEDTQYFGPGTRLTVL.